This T cell receptor (beta chain) was observed in a study of graft-versus-host responses after intestinal transplantation. Background on the study: Among the recipients, transplants were multivisceral, liver-intestinal, or isolated intestinal. Among the recipients, all got anti-thymocyte globulin induction and then tacrolimus and steroids for around 3 years.

Study outcomes and limitations: GvH clones detected in recipient marrow included some appearing first in ileum or blood.

Worth noting for this clone: Its matching antigen is unknown.

The assay was immunoSEQ multiplex PCR, and TCRdb's table has in-frame clones only and misses some. The table has just under 100,000 clones, 80% to 95% seen once. V shed 5 bases and J 0 bases; nucleotides not matched to a gene: 8. The CDR3 length is 16 residues. The germline V gene has CDR1 MNHEY and CDR2 SMNVEV (reference sequence). The gene calls are TRBV27 and TRBJ2-3, with 7 bases identical to TRBD2. This receptor was obtained from a human patient who received an intestinal transplant, so some T cells may come from the graft donor. Sample: PBMCs, taken 453 days after intestinal transplant. The DNA for the CDR3 is TGTGCCAGCAGTAGGCCCTTGGGGGGGAGCACAGATACGCAGTATTTT. It translates to CASSRPLGGSTDTQYF.